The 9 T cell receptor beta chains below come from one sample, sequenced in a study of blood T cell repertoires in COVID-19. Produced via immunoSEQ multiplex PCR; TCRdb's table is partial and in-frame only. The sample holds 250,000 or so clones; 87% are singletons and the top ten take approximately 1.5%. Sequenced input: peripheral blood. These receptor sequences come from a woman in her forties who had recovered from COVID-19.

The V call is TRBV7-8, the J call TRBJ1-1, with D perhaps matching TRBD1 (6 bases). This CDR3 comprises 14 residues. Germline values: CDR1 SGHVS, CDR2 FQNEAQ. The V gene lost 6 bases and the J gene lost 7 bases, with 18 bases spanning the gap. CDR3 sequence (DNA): TGTGCCAGCAGTAGCTTAGACAGGATACATGAAGCTTTCTTT. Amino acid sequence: CASSSLDRIHEAFF.

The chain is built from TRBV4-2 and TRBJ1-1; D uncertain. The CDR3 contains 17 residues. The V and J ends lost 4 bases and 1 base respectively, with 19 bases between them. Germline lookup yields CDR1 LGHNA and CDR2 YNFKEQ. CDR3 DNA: TGTGCCAGCAGCCTGATAACGGCAAGACAAGCGAACACTGAAGCTTTCTTT. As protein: CASSLITARQANTEAFF.

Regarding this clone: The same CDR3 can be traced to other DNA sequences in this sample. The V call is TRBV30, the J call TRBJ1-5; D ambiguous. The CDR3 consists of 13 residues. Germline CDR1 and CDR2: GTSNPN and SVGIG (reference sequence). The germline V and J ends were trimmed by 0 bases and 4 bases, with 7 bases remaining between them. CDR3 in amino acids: CAWSVSGNQPQHF. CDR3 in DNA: TGTGCCTGGAGTGTGTCGGGGAATCAGCCCCAGCATTTT.

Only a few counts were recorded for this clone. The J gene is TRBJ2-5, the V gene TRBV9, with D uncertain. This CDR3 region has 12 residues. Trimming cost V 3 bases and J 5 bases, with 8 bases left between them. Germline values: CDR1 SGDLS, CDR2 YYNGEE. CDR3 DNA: TGTGCCAGCAGCGGAATTCGGGAGACCCAGTACTTC. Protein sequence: CASSGIRETQYF. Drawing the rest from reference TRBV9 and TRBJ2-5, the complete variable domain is DSGVTQTPKHLITATGQRVTLRCSPRSGDLSVYWYQQSLDQGLQFLIQYYNGEERAKGNILERFSAQQFPDLHSELNLSSLELGDSALYFCASSGIRETQYFGPGTRLLVL.

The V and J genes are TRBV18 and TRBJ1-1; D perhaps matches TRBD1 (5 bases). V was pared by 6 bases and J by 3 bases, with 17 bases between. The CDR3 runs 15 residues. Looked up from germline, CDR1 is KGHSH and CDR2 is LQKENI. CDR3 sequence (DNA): TGTGCCAGCTCCACCAGAAGGGGCCGGGACACTGAAGCTTTCTTT. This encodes CASSTRRGRDTEAFF. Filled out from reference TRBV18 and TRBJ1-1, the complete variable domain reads NAGVMQNPRHLVRRRGQEARLRCSPMKGHSHVYWYRQLPEEGLKFMVYLQKENIIDESGMPKERFSAEFPKEGPSILRIQQVVRGDSAAYFCASSTRRGRDTEAFFGQGTRLTVV.

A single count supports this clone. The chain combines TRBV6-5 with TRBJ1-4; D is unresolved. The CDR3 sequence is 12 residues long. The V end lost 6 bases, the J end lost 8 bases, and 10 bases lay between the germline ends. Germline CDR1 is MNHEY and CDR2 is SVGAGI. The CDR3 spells CASRTQREKLFF. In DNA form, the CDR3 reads TGTGCCAGCAGGACCCAGAGGGAAAAACTGTTTTTT.

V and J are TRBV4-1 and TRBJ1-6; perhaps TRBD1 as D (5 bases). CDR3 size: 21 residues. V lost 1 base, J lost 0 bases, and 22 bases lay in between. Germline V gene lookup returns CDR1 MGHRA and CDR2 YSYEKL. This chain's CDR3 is CASSQVTPRGGGSSYNSPLHF. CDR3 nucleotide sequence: TGCGCCAGCAGCCAAGTGACCCCCCGGGGGGGAGGAAGCTCCTATAATTCACCCCTCCACTTT.

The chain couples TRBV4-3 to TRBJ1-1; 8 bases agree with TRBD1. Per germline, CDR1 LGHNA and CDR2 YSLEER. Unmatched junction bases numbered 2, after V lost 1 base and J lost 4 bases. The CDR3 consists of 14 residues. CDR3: CASSQGQGSTEAFF. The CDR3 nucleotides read TGCGCCAGCAGCCAAGGACAGGGGTCCACTGAAGCTTTCTTT.

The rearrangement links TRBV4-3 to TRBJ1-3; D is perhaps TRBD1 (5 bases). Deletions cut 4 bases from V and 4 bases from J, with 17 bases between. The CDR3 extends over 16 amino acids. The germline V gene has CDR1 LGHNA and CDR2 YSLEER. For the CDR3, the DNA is TGCGCCAGCAGCCGGGGTCAAGGGGACTCGGGAAACACCATATATTTT. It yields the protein CASSRGQGDSGNTIYF.